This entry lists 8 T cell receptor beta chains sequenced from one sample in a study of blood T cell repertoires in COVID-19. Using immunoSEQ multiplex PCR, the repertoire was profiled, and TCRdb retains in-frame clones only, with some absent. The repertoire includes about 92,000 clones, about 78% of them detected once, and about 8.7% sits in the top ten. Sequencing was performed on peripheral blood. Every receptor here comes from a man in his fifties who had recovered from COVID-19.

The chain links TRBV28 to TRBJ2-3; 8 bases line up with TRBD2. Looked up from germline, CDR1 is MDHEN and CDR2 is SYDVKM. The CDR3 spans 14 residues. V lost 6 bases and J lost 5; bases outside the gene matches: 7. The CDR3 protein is CASRHSGGVDTQYF. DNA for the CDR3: TGTGCCAGCAGACATTCGGGGGGGGTAGATACGCAGTATTTT.

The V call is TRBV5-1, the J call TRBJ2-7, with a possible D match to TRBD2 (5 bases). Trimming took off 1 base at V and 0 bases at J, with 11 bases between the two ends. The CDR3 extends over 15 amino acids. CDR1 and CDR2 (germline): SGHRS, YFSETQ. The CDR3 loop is CASSLPPGNSYEQYF. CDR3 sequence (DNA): TGCGCCAGCAGCTTGCCACCGGGAAACTCCTACGAGCAGTACTTC. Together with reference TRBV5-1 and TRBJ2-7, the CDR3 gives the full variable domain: KAGVTQTPRYLIKTRGQQVTLSCSPISGHRSVSWYQQTPGQGLQFLFEYFSETQRNKGNFPGRFSGRQFSNSRSEMNVSTLELGDSALYLCASSLPPGNSYEQYFGPGTRLTVT.

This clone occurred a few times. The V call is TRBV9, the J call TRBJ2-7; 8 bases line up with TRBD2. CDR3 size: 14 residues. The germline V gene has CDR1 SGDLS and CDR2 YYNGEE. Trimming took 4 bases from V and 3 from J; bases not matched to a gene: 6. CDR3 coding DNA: TGTGCCAGCAGCCTCCGGGGGGGAAGCTACGAGCAGTACTTC. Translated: CASSLRGGSYEQYF.

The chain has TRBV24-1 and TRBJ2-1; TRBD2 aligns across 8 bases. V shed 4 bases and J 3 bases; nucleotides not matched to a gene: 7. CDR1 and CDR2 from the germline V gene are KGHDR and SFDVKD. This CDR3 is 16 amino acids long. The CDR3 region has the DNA TGTGCCACCAGTGACCCACTAGCGGAGGGCTACAATGAGCAGTTCTTC. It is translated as CATSDPLAEGYNEQFF.

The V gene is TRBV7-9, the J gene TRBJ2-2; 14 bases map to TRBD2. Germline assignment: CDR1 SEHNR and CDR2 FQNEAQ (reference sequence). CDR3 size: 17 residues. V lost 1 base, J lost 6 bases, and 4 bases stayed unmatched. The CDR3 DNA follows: TGTGCCAGCAGCTTAGACGGACTAGCGGGGGGCCCCGGGGAGCTGTTTTTT. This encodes CASSLDGLAGGPGELFF. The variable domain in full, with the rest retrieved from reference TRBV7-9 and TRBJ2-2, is DTGVSQNPRHKITKRGQNVTFRCDPISEHNRLYWYRQTLGQGPEFLTYFQNEAQLEKSRLLSDRFSAERPKGSFSTLEIQRTEQGDSAMYLCASSLDGLAGGPGELFFGEGSRLTVL.

The CDR3: CASSQGRQGYEKLFF. The CDR3 DNA reads as TGTGCCAGCAGCCAAGGGAGACAGGGGTATGAAAAACTGTTTTTT. The J gene is TRBJ1-4, the V gene TRBV3-1 (or the pseudogene TRBV3-2); 8 positions match TRBD1. Germline CDR1 and CDR2: LGHDT and YNNKEL (reference sequence). There are 15 residues in the CDR3. V lost 1 base and J lost 6; bases outside the gene matches: 4.

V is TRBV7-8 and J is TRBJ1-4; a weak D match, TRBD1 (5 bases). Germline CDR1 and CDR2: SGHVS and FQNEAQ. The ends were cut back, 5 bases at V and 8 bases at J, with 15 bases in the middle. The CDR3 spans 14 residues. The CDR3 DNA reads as TGTGCCAGCAGCAGGACATCAACCGGCGAAAAACTGTTTTTT. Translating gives CASSRTSTGEKLFF.

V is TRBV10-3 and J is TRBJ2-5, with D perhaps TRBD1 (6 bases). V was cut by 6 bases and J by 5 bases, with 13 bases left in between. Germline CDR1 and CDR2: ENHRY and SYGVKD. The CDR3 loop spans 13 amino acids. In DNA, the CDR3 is TGTGCCATCAGCAAACAGGGTCGTGAGACCCAGTACTTC. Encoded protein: CAISKQGRETQYF.